This TCR beta chain was recorded in a study of Graves' ophthalmopathy and Graves' hyperthyroidism. Other autoimmune diseases, uncontrolled infections, pregnancy or lactation ruled patients out of participation. General study points: The model's ophthalmopathy progression predictions had 55% to 71% sensitivity and 72% to 75% specificity.

The sequenced template was RNA, covering the TCR beta CDR3 region. HTBI-primed first-round RT-PCR preceded second-round multiplex PCR. TCRdb ran MiXCR on the multiplex PCR reads and lists one entry per CDR3 protein. The data show 150,000 to 200,000 distinct CDR3 sequences, with approximately 40% seen just once and 8% to 10% held by the top ten. The CDR3 length is 13 residues. Trimming removed 5 bases at V and 5 bases at J, with 9 bases between. About this clonotype: The antigen is undetermined.

V and J are TRBV12-3 or TRBV12-4 and TRBJ2-2; weak D call: TRBD1 (5 bases). The specimen sequenced was peripheral blood. The receptor comes from a man under 40 with Graves' ophthalmopathy. In DNA form, the CDR3 reads TGTGCCAGCAGTGCCCAGGGAACCGGGGAGCTGTTTTTT. This translates into CASSAQGTGELFF.